The clone carrying this TCR beta chain appeared a few times. The antigen remains unidentified. The data are from a study of T-cell memory formation after mild COVID-19. Study-level findings and limits: Memory sampled before infection contained some responding clones, suggesting cross-reactive memory joined. CD4+ contracting clones were mainly CM and EM; CD8+ ones, EMRA. There was a balanced CD4/CD8 profile in clones contracting day 15 to 85, and later expanders leaned CD4+.

Constant-segment primers served in 5'RACE that generated TCR alpha and TCR beta cDNA libraries bearing sample barcodes and UMIs. TCRdb re-analysed the 5' RACE reads in MiXCR, keeping a single row per CDR3 protein. The data hold some 300,000 distinct CDR3 sequences, with roughly 20% observed a single time. The clonotype comes from a man between 18 and 29 years old who had mild COVID-19 (a few samples of this study predate the infection). Cell type and time point are not known. Input material: PBMCs or a T cell subset sorted from them (not recorded which).

The CDR3 reads CASSQGLEEAFF. Written as DNA, the CDR3 is TGCGCCAGCAGCCAAGGTTTAGAGGAAGCTTTCTTT. This chain joins TRBV4-1 and TRBJ1-1; D ambiguous. Germline lookup yields CDR1 MGHRA and CDR2 YSYEKL. Trimming left V 1 base short and J 8 bases short, with 8 bases between. This CDR3 comprises 12 residues.